This T cell receptor beta chain was recorded in a study of blood T cell repertoires in COVID-19. Study at large: Sites in the United States, Italy and Spain provided acute and convalescent COVID-19 samples. Sources were T cells, B-cell-depleted T cells, or PBMCs; the material itself was cDNA or gDNA.

Per the original data handling: From reference gene primer amplification, estimates of nucleated cell counts were derived. The table came from immunoSEQ multiplex PCR; TCRdb's copy has only in-frame clones and leaves some out. The V and J calls and clone size come from that table; D and trimming were worked out from the DNA. Of 150,000 to 200,000 clones in the sample, around 85% were seen once. J was trimmed by 5 bases and V by 6 bases; bases with no gene match: 4. There are 13 residues in the CDR3. The sample comprised peripheral blood. The chain employs TRBV12-3 or TRBV12-4 and TRBJ2-1, with TRBD1 matching over 7 bases. This receptor was taken from a human donor in a cohort sampled during active COVID-19. The DNA of the CDR3 is TGTGCCAGCAGCCCCGGGACAGACAATGAGCAGTTCTTC. It is translated as CASSPGTDNEQFF.